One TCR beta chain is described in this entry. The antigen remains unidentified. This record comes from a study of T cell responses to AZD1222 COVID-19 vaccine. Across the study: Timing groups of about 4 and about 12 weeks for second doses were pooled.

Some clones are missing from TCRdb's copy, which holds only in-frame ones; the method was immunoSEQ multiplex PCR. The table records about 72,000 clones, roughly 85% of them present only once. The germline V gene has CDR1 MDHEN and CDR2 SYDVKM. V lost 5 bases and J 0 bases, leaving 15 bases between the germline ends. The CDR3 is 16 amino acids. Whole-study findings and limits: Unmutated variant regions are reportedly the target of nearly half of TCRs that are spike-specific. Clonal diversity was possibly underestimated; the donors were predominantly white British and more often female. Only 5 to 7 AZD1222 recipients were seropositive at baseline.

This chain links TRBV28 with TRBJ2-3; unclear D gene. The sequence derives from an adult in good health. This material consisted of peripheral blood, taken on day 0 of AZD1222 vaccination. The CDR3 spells CASSNPPGGSTDTQYF. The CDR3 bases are TGTGCCAGCAGTAACCCCCCGGGTGGGAGCACAGATACGCAGTATTTT.